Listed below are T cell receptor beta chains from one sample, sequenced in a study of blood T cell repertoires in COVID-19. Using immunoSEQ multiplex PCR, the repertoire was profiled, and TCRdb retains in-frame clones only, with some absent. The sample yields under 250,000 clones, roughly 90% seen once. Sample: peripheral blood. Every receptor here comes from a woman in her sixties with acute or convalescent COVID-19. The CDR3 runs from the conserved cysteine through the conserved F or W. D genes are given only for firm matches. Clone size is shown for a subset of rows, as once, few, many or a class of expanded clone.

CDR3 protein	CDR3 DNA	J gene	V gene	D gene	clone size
CASSFSRRGPETQYF	TGTGCCAGCAGTTTCTCCCGCAGGGGGCCCGAGACCCAGTACTTC	TRBJ2-5	TRBV6-5	TRBD1	NA
CASSLNSGRPGANVLTF	TGTGCCAGCAGTTTGAATAGCGGGAGGCCTGGGGCCAACGTCCTGACTTTC	TRBJ2-6	TRBV27	TRBD2	NA
CASSWSSGANVLTF	TGTGCCAGCAGTTGGAGCTCTGGGGCCAACGTCCTGACTTTC	TRBJ2-6	TRBV2	NA	few
CASSMLTGTGEKLFF	TGTGCCAGTAGTATGTTGACAGGGACGGGTGAAAAACTGTTTTTT	TRBJ1-4	TRBV19	TRBD1	NA
CASSYRDRGSYEQYF	TGTGCCAGCAGTTACCGCGACAGGGGATCCTACGAGCAGTACTTC	TRBJ2-7	TRBV6-5	TRBD1	NA
CASSLTGLAGVQGTQYF	TGTGCCAGCAGCTTAACAGGGCTAGCGGGGGTTCAAGGTACGCAGTATTTT	TRBJ2-3	TRBV7-3	TRBD2	NA
CASGQDREGYEQYF	TGTGCCAGCGGCCAAGACAGGGAAGGGTATGAGCAGTACTTC	TRBJ2-7	TRBV2	TRBD1	NA
CASSSGTGNQPQHF	TGTGCCAGCAGCTCCGGGACAGGTAATCAGCCCCAGCATTTT	TRBJ1-5	TRBV5-8	TRBD1	NA
CASSPFGGDEQFF	TGTGCCAGCAGCCCCTTCGGGGGAGATGAGCAGTTCTTC	TRBJ2-1	TRBV11-3	NA	NA
CASSTGLAGGVNEQFF	TGTGCCAGCAGCACGGGACTAGCGGGAGGGGTCAATGAGCAGTTCTTC	TRBJ2-1	TRBV9	TRBD2	once
CASSKVGTGYYGYTF	TGTGCCAGCAGCAAAGTCGGGACAGGGTACTATGGCTACACCTTC	TRBJ1-2	TRBV9	TRBD1	NA
CASAPQGTEAFF	TGTGCCAGCGCCCCCCAGGGGACTGAAGCTTTCTTT	TRBJ1-1	TRBV6-6	NA	NA
CASSLDRTGGEAFF	TGTGCCAGCAGCTTAGACCGGACAGGGGGCGAAGCTTTCTTT	TRBJ1-1	TRBV11-3	TRBD1	NA
CATSDLQGTGDNEQFF	TGTGCCACCAGTGATTTGCAGGGGACAGGGGACAATGAGCAGTTCTTC	TRBJ2-1	TRBV24-1	TRBD1	NA
CASSDGGDVTEAFF	TGCGCCAGCAGCGACGGGGGGGACGTCACTGAAGCTTTCTTT	TRBJ1-1	TRBV10-1	NA	NA
CASRGGQANSPLHF	TGTGCCAGCAGGGGGGGACAGGCAAATTCACCCCTCCACTTT	TRBJ1-6	TRBV7-2	TRBD1	few
CASSLDPTRLRGNTEAFF	TGTGCCAGCAGCTTAGATCCGACTAGACTCCGGGGGAACACTGAAGCTTTCTTT	TRBJ1-1	TRBV7-9	NA	NA
CASSYSAAKLFTAGANVLTF	TGTGCCAGCAGTTACTCGGCTGCCAAACTATTTACCGCTGGGGCCAACGTCCTGACTTTC	TRBJ2-6	TRBV6-2/TRBV6-3	NA	NA
CASSTGTGPYNEQFF	TGTGCCAGCAGCACCGGGACAGGGCCTTACAATGAGCAGTTCTTC	TRBJ2-1	TRBV7-9	TRBD1	NA
CASSSHSGYQETQYF	TGTGCCAGCAGCTCCCATAGCGGGTACCAAGAGACCCAGTACTTC	TRBJ2-5	TRBV7-2	TRBD2	NA
CASSQDEGLAGYVGELFF	TGCGCCAGCAGCCAAGATGAGGGCCTAGCGGGATATGTTGGGGAGCTGTTTTTT	TRBJ2-2	TRBV4-3	TRBD2	few
CASSEVEPANLNDQPQHF	TGTGCCAGCAGTGAAGTGGAGCCAGCCAATCTCAACGATCAGCCCCAGCATTTT	TRBJ1-5	TRBV6-1	NA	NA
CASRGPGISDTQYF	TGCGCCAGCAGGGGTCCGGGGATTTCAGATACGCAGTATTTT	TRBJ2-3	TRBV5-1	NA	NA
CASSLFGGANYGYTF	TGTGCCAGCAGTTTATTCGGCGGAGCGAACTATGGCTACACCTTC	TRBJ1-2	TRBV27	NA	NA
CASHTDTGRGGYTF	TGTGCCAGCCATACGGACACCGGGAGAGGTGGCTACACCTTC	TRBJ1-2	TRBV11-2	NA	once
CASSARTGANYGYTF	TGTGCCAGCAGCGCGAGGACAGGAGCTAACTATGGCTACACCTTC	TRBJ1-2	TRBV9	TRBD1	few
CASSTANYGYTF	TGTGCCAGCAGTACAGCTAACTATGGCTACACCTTC	TRBJ1-2	TRBV28	NA	NA
CAWSSDRATEAFF	TGTGCCTGGAGTTCGGACAGGGCCACTGAAGCTTTCTTT	TRBJ1-1	TRBV30	TRBD1	NA
CASSVELGAGTGELFF	TGTGCCAGCAGCGTAGAATTGGGGGCGGGCACCGGGGAGCTGTTTTTT	TRBJ2-2	TRBV9	NA	NA
CASTTPNTEAFF	TGTGCCAGCACAACTCCGAACACTGAAGCTTTCTTT	TRBJ1-1	TRBV7-9	NA	NA
CASSLTASGNTIYF	TGTGCCAGCTCACTGACAGCCTCTGGAAACACCATATATTTT	TRBJ1-3	TRBV18	NA	NA
CASSIVRPGQGRYSNQPQHF	TGTGCCAGTAGTATAGTGCGGCCGGGACAGGGGAGATATAGCAATCAGCCCCAGCATTTT	TRBJ1-5	TRBV19	TRBD1	NA
CASSILAGGPNTQYF	TGTGCCAGCAGCATACTAGCGGGAGGGCCGAATACGCAGTATTTT	TRBJ2-3	TRBV6-2/TRBV6-3	TRBD2	NA
CALRQGIYSPLHF	TGTGCCTTACGACAGGGTATTTATTCACCCCTCCACTTT	TRBJ1-6	TRBV30	TRBD1	few
CASSTGLAATDTQYF	TGTGCCAGCAGCACAGGACTAGCGGCAACAGATACGCAGTATTTT	TRBJ2-3	TRBV5-4	TRBD2	NA
CASSLNWANTGELFF	TGTGCCAGCAGTTTAAATTGGGCTAACACCGGGGAGCTGTTTTTT	TRBJ2-2	TRBV27	NA	NA
CASSRGQTFPYGYTF	TGTGCCAGCAGTAGGGGACAGACCTTCCCCTATGGCTACACCTTC	TRBJ1-2	TRBV6-2/TRBV6-3	TRBD1	NA
CASRDLAWGENEQFF	TGTGCCAGCAGGGACCTAGCGTGGGGGGAGAATGAGCAGTTCTTC	TRBJ2-1	TRBV2	NA	NA
CASSLGRSSYNEQFF	TGTGCCAGCAGCTTGGGAAGGAGCTCCTACAATGAGCAGTTCTTC	TRBJ2-1	TRBV5-8	NA	few
CASSALNRGPNNSPLHF	TGTGCCAGTAGTGCGCTCAACAGGGGTCCAAATAATTCACCCCTCCACTTT	TRBJ1-6	TRBV19	TRBD1	once
CASSDPRGGNTEAFF	TGTGCCAGCAGTGACCCTCGAGGGGGGAACACTGAAGCTTTCTTT	TRBJ1-1	TRBV25-1	NA	NA
CASSPAGGNGYTF	TGTGCCAGCAGCCCAGCGGGTGGTAATGGCTACACCTTC	TRBJ1-2	TRBV9	NA	NA
CASSRDISNTEAFF	TGTGCCAGCAGCAGGGACATATCGAACACTGAAGCTTTCTTT	TRBJ1-1	TRBV5-6	NA	NA
CASSQNRGDTDTQYF	TGTGCCAGCTCACAAAACAGGGGGGACACAGATACGCAGTATTTT	TRBJ2-3	TRBV18	TRBD1	NA
CASSASGKGPYEQYF	TGTGCCAGCAGTGCATCAGGAAAAGGTCCCTACGAGCAGTACTTC	TRBJ2-7	TRBV25-1	NA	once
CASSLNNYPTDTQYF	TGTGCCAGCAGCTTAAATAATTATCCCACAGATACGCAGTATTTT	TRBJ2-3	TRBV7-3	NA	NA
CASSKGQGIQPQHF	TGTGCCAGCAGCAAAGGACAGGGCATTCAGCCCCAGCATTTT	TRBJ1-5	TRBV6-2/TRBV6-3	TRBD1	few
CASSIRRQGMMNTEAFF	TGTGCCAGTAGTATCAGAAGACAGGGGATGATGAACACTGAAGCTTTCTTT	TRBJ1-1	TRBV19	TRBD1	NA
CASSVEQFSYEQYF	TGTGCCAGCAGCGTAGAACAGTTTTCCTACGAGCAGTACTTC	TRBJ2-7	TRBV9	NA	NA